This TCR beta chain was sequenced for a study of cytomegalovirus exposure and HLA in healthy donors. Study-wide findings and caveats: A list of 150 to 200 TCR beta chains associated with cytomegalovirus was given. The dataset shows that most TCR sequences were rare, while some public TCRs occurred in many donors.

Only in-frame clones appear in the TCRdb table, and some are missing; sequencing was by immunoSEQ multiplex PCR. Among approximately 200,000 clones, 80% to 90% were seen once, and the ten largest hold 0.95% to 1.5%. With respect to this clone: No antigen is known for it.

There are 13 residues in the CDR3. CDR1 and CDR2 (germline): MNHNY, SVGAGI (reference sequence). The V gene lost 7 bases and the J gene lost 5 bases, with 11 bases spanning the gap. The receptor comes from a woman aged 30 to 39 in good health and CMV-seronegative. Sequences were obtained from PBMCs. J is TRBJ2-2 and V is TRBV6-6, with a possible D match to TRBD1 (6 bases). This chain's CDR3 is CASTWQGTGELFF. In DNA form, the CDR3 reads TGTGCCAGCACATGGCAGGGGACCGGGGAGCTGTTTTTT.